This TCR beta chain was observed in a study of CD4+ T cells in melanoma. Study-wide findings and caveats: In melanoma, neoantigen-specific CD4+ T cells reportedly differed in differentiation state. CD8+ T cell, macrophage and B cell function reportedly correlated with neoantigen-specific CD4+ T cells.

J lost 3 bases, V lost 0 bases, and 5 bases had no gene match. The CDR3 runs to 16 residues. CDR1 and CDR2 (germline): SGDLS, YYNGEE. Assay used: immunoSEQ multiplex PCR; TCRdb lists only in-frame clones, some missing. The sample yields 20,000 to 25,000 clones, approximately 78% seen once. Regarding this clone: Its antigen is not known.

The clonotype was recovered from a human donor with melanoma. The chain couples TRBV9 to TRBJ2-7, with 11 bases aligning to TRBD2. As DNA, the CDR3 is TGTGCCAGCAGCGTAGGGGGACTAGCGGCGGGCTACGAGCAGTACTTC. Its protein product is CASSVGGLAAGYEQYF.